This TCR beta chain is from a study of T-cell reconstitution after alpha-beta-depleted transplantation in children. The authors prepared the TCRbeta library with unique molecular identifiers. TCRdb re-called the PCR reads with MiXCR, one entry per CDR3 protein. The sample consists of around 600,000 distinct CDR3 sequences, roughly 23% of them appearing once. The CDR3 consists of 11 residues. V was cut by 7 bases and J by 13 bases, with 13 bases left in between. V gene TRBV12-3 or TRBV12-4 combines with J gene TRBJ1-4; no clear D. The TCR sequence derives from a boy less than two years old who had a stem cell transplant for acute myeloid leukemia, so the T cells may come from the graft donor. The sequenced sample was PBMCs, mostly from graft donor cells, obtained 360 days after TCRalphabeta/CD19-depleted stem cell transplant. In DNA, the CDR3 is TGTGCCAGCACCATAGAAGGAAGACTGTTTTTT. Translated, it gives CASTIEGRLFF.